This entry lists 15 T cell receptor beta chains sequenced from one sample in a study of shared clonotypes between healthy human individuals. The protocol was immunoSEQ multiplex PCR, while the TCRdb copy is restricted to in-frame clones and leaves out a portion. This table has more than 2 million clones, under 97% appearing once. Source material: naive CD4+ T cells sorted from blood. The subset was: CD45RA+ positively selected. Source of these receptors: a man between 18 and 35 years old in good health.

This clone was recorded only once. The chain has TRBV25-1 and TRBJ1-6, with TRBD1 as a possible D gene (5 bases). The CDR3 consists of 13 residues. Trimming left V 6 bases short and J 6 bases short, with 9 bases between. The germline V gene encodes CDR1 MGHDK and CDR2 SYGVNS. CDR3 nucleotides: TGTGCCAGCAGCGGGGGAGGTAATTCACCCCTCCACTTT. Amino acids: CASSGGGNSPLHF.

The chain has TRBV5-8 and TRBJ2-7; no clear D gene. The CDR3 totals 11 residues. The V end lost 3 bases, the J end lost 6 bases, and 7 bases lay between the germline ends. Germline V lookup: CDR1 SGHTS, CDR2 YDEGEE. The CDR3 is CASSYSPEQYF. CDR3 nucleotide sequence: TGTGCCAGCAGCTATAGCCCCGAGCAGTACTTC.

The chain is built from TRBV7-9 and TRBJ2-7, with 7 positions matching TRBD1. Germline V gives CDR1 SEHNR, CDR2 FQNEAQ (reference sequence). This CDR3 comprises 15 residues. The J segment lost 2 bases and the V segment lost 2 bases, leaving 6 bases of the junction unmatched. The CDR3 protein is CASSLPNRGTYEQYF. CDR3 coding DNA: TGTGCCAGCAGCTTACCGAACAGGGGCACCTACGAGCAGTACTTC.

V and J are TRBV25-1 and TRBJ1-1; D remains ambiguous. The germline CDR1 and CDR2 sequences are MGHDK and SYGVNS. This CDR3 region has 15 residues. V dropped 6 bases and J dropped 1 base, with 15 bases sitting between them. The CDR3 sequence: CASRLPGQPNTEAFF. The CDR3 coding sequence is TGTGCCAGCAGGTTACCGGGCCAGCCGAACACTGAAGCTTTCTTT. The full variable domain, in which reference TRBV25-1 and TRBJ1-1 provide the parts outside the CDR3, is EADIYQTPRYLVIGTGKKITLECSQTMGHDKMYWYQQDPGMELHLIHYSYGVNSTEKGDLSSESTVSRIRTEHFPLTLESARPSHTSQYLCASRLPGQPNTEAFFGQGTRLTVV.

The chain has TRBV6-1 and TRBJ1-1, with 9 bases that match TRBD1. The CDR3 extends over 13 amino acids. Germline CDR1 MNHNS, CDR2 SASEGT. V lost 8 bases, J lost 5 bases, and 6 bases stayed unmatched. The CDR3 protein is CASCTGGATEAFF. CDR3 in DNA: TGTGCCAGCTGTACAGGGGGCGCGACTGAAGCTTTCTTT.

V usage is TRBV2 and J usage is TRBJ1-1, with unresolved D. This CDR3 spans 14 amino acids. Trimming removed 5 bases at V and 5 bases at J, with 15 bases between. Germline assignment: CDR1 SNHLY and CDR2 FYNNEI. The CDR3 reads CASSPRVGWTEAFF. The CDR3 DNA is TGTGCCAGCAGTCCTAGGGTTGGATGGACTGAAGCTTTCTTT. The full variable domain, with the rest looked up from reference TRBV2 and TRBJ1-1, is EPEVTQTPSHQVTQMGQEVILRCVPISNHLYFYWYRQILGQKVEFLVSFYNNEISEKSEIFDDQFSVERPDGSNFTLKIRSTKLEDSAMYFCASSPRVGWTEAFFGQGTRLTVV.

The chain recombines TRBV29-1 with TRBJ2-7; D gene uncertain. Germline V gene sequence: CDR1 SQVTM, CDR2 ANQGSEA. With 1 base removed from V and 4 bases from J, the gap between germline ends came to 20 bases. The CDR3 covers 16 residues. This CDR3 is CSVEVSQAETKYEQYF. CDR3 coding DNA: TGCAGCGTTGAAGTGAGTCAGGCGGAGACGAAGTACGAGCAGTACTTC.

The chain employs TRBV6-6 and TRBJ2-2; D perhaps matches TRBD1 (6 bases). CDR1 is MNHNY, CDR2 SVGAGI, per germline (reference sequence). The V gene lost 11 bases and the J gene lost 4 bases, with 14 bases spanning the gap. The CDR3 sequence is 13 residues long. CDR3 protein: CAAKGDGTGELFF. DNA for the CDR3: TGTGCCGCCAAGGGGGATGGCACCGGGGAGCTGTTTTTT.

The V and J genes are TRBV30 and TRBJ1-2; 7 nucleotides align to TRBD1. Germline CDR1 is GTSNPN and CDR2 is SVGIG (reference sequence). The junction had 10 bases not matched to a gene; V was cut back by 5 bases and J by 10 bases. The CDR3 contains 12 residues. Written as DNA, the CDR3 is TGTGCCTGGGGAAGGGACAGTCGGCACTACACCTTC. It encodes CAWGRDSRHYTF.

This clone was recorded once. The J gene is TRBJ2-2, the V gene TRBV28; TRBD1 might be the D (5 bases). Trimming pared 7 bases from V and 2 bases from J, leaving 8 bases between. In germline, CDR1 is MDHEN, CDR2 SYDVKM. The CDR3 length is 13 residues. The CDR3 region is CASKGANTGELFF. In DNA form, the CDR3 reads TGTGCCAGCAAAGGGGCAAACACCGGGGAGCTGTTTTTT.

The rearrangement uses TRBV2 and TRBJ2-2; D is possibly TRBD2 (7 bases). With 7 bases removed from V and 7 bases from J, the gap between germline ends came to 16 bases. The germline V gene has CDR1 SNHLY and CDR2 FYNNEI. The CDR3 consists of 14 residues. This chain's CDR3 is CASNLRGADGELFF. DNA of the CDR3: TGTGCCAGCAACCTACGGGGGGCTGACGGGGAGCTGTTTTTT.

The V call is TRBV11-3, the J call TRBJ2-3; a weak D match, TRBD2 (6 bases). Germline CDR1 reads SGHNT; CDR2 reads YENEEA. The CDR3 length is 15 residues. V was clipped by 1 base and J by 4 bases, with 12 bases between them. This chain's CDR3 is CASSLGGVSADTQYF. CDR3 nucleotides: TGTGCCAGCAGCTTAGGGGGGGTCTCTGCAGATACGCAGTATTTT.

The chain employs TRBV6-6 and TRBJ2-6; TRBD2 aligns across 7 bases. Germline lookup yields CDR1 MNHNY and CDR2 SVGAGI (reference sequence). The CDR3 runs to 16 residues. The V and J ends lost 7 bases and 4 bases, in that order; junction bases with no gene match: 10. CDR3 coding DNA: TGTGCCAGCACCCCAGCGGGGACCTCAGGGGCCAACGTCCTGACTTTC. This translates into CASTPAGTSGANVLTF.

The J gene is TRBJ2-3, the V gene TRBV18; the D is unclear. Germline V gene sequence: CDR1 KGHSH, CDR2 LQKENI. The CDR3 extends over 13 amino acids. The V end was cut by 0 bases, the J end by 5 bases, with 6 bases between. CDR3 sequence: CASSPPLEDTQYF. CDR3 bases: TGTGCCAGCTCACCACCGTTGGAAGATACGCAGTATTTT.

The rearrangement uses TRBV7-2 and TRBJ1-1; 10 bases match TRBD1. J lost 3 bases, V lost 2 bases, and 9 bases had no gene match. The CDR3 consists of 17 residues. Germline CDR1 and CDR2: SGHTA and FQGNSA. DNA for the CDR3: TGTGCCAGCAGCTTATTGGGGACAGGGGTCGGTTACACTGAAGCTTTCTTT. It is translated as CASSLLGTGVGYTEAFF.